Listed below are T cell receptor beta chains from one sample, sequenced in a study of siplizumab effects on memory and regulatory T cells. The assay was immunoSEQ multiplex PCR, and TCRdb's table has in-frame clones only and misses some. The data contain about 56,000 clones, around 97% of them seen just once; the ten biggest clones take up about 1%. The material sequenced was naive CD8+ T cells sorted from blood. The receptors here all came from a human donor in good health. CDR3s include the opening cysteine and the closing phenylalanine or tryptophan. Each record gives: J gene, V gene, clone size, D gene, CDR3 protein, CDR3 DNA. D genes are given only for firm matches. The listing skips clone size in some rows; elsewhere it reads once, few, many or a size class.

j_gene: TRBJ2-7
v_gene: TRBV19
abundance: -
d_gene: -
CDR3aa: CASSSQESSYEQYF
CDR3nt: TGTGCCAGTAGTAGCCAGGAGAGCTCCTACGAGCAGTACTTC

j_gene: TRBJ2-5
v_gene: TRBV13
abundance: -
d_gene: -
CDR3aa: CASSLVQGGETQYF
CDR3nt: TGTGCCAGCAGCTTAGTACAGGGTGGGGAGACCCAGTACTTC

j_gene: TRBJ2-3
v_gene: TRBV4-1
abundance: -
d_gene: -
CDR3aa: CASSQIPQGQDTQYF
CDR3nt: TGCGCCAGCAGCCAAATCCCCCAGGGACAAGATACGCAGTATTTT

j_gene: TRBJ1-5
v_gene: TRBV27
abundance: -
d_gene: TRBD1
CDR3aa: CASSFQGANQPQHF
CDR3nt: TGTGCCAGCAGTTTTCAGGGGGCGAATCAGCCCCAGCATTTT

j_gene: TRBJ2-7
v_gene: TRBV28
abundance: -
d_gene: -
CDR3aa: CASSLVLWDEQYF
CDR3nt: TGTGCCAGCAGTTTGGTGTTATGGGACGAGCAGTACTTC

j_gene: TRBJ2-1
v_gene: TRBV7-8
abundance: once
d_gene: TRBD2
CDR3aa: CASRRTSGTPGDEQFF
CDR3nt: TGTGCCAGCAGGCGGACTAGCGGGACCCCGGGCGATGAGCAGTTCTTC

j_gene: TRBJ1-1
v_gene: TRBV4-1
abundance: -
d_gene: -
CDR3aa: CASSLGPKNTEAFF
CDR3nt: TGCGCCAGCAGCCTTGGACCGAAGAACACTGAAGCTTTCTTT

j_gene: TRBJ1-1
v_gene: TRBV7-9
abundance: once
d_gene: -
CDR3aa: CASSQAPEAFF
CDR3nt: TGTGCCAGCAGCCAAGCACCTGAAGCTTTCTTT

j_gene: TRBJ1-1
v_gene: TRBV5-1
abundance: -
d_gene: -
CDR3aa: CASTSTEHGAEAFF
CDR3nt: TGCGCCAGCACCTCGACGGAACACGGAGCTGAAGCTTTCTTT

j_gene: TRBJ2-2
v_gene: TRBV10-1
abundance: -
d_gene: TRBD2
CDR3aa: CASSEEIGLADSTGELFF
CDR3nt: TGCGCCAGCAGTGAGGAAATTGGACTAGCGGATAGCACCGGGGAGCTGTTTTTT

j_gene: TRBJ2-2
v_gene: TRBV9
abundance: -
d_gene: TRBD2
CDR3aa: CASSVEAGVTGELFF
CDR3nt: TGTGCCAGCAGCGTGGAAGCGGGAGTCACCGGGGAGCTGTTTTTT

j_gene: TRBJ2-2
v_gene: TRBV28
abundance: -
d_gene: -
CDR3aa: CASRSYTGELFF
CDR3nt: TGTGCCAGCAGAAGCTACACCGGGGAGCTGTTTTTT

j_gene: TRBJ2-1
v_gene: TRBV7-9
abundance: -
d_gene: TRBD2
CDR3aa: CASSLDSGSTYNEQFF
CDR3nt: TGTGCCAGCAGCTTAGATAGCGGGAGCACCTACAATGAGCAGTTCTTC

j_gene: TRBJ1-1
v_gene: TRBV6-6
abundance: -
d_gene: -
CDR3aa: CASSRAAGEAFF
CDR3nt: TGTGCCAGCAGCCGAGCGGCAGGTGAAGCTTTCTTT

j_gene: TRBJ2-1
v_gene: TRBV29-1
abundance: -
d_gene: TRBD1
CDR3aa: CSVEGGQGLWEQFF
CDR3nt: TGCAGCGTTGAGGGGGGACAGGGGCTTTGGGAGCAGTTCTTC

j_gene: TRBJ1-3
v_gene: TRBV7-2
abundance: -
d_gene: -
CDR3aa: CASSSSVGGNTIYF
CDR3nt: TGTGCCAGCAGCTCTTCGGTTGGTGGAAACACCATATATTTT

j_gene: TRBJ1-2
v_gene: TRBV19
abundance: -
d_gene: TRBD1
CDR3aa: CASRQGAQGYTF
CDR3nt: TGTGCCAGCCGACAGGGGGCGCAGGGCTACACCTTC

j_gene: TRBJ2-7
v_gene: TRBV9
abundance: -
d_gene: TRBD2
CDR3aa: CASSVSGEIYEQYF
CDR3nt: TGTGCCAGCAGCGTTAGCGGGGAAATATACGAGCAGTACTTC

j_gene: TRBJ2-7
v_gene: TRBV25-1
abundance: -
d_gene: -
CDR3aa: CASRVGVEQYF
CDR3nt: TGTGCCAGCCGGGTGGGGGTCGAGCAGTACTTC

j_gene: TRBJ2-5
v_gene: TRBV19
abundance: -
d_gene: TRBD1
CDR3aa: CASRPGQQETQYF
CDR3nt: TGTGCCAGTAGGCCGGGACAGCAAGAGACCCAGTACTTC

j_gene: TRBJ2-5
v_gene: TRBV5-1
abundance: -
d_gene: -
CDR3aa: CASSLEGYQETQYF
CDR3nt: TGCGCCAGCAGCTTGGAAGGGTACCAAGAGACCCAGTACTTC

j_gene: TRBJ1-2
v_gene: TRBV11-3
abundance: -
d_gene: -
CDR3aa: CASSLEYGGYGYTF
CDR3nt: TGTGCCAGCAGCTTAGAGTATGGCGGCTATGGCTACACCTTC

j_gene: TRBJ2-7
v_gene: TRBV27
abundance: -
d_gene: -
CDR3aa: CASSLSVGAVSYEQYF
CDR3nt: TGTGCCAGCAGTTTATCGGTAGGGGCGGTCTCCTACGAGCAGTACTTC

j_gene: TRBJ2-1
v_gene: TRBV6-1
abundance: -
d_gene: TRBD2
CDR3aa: CASPGTTVNEQFF
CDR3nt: TGTGCCAGCCCCGGGACTACCGTGAATGAGCAGTTCTTC

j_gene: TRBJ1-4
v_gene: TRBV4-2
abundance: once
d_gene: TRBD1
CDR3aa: CASRHGQGFGPNEKLFF
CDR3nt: TGTGCCAGCAGGCACGGACAGGGATTTGGGCCTAATGAAAAACTGTTTTTT

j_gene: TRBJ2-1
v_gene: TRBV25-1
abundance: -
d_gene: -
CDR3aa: CASSEWVGEQFF
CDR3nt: TGTGCCAGCAGTGAATGGGTGGGTGAGCAGTTCTTC

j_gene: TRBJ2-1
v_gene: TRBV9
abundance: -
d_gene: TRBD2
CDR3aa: CASSVARTSGRAAEQFF
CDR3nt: TGTGCCAGCAGCGTAGCCCGGACTAGCGGGAGGGCGGCTGAGCAGTTCTTC

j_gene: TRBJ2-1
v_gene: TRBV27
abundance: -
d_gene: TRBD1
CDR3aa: CASSYTGVGNEQFF
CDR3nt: TGTGCCAGCAGTTATACAGGGGTTGGCAATGAGCAGTTCTTC